The next 9 T cell receptor beta chains were all read from a single sample in a study of identical twins. Each CDR3 protein is one row after TCRdb ran MiXCR on the 5' RACE reads. Seen here are roughly 1,500,000 distinct CDR3 sequences, about 31% observed once, and the top ten hold roughly 0.3%. The sequencing sample was made of cord blood. Receptor source: a newborn girl in good health.

The rearrangement uses TRBV7-9 and TRBJ2-7; 8 bases agree with TRBD1. The CDR3 totals 18 residues. From germline, CDR1 is SEHNR and CDR2 FQNEAQ (reference sequence). With V trimmed by 5 bases and J by 3 bases, 18 bases remained unmatched. This chain's CDR3 is CASSRTKQGGPAFYEQYF. The CDR3 DNA reads as TGTGCCAGCAGCCGAACCAAACAGGGGGGACCCGCTTTCTACGAGCAGTACTTC.

As regards this clonotype: A read error may explain this, as a much larger clone is one base away. The rearrangement joins TRBV12-3 or TRBV12-4 to TRBJ2-3, with 7 bases aligning to TRBD2. The CDR3 length is 14 residues. The V and J ends lost 7 bases and 0 bases, in that order; junction bases with no gene match: 4. The CDR3 loop is CASIRSGSTDTQYF. The CDR3 nucleotides read TGTGCCAGCATCCGTAGCGGGAGCACAGATACGCAGTATTTT.

A few counts support this clonotype. This chain uses TRBV5-1 with TRBJ1-6, with D uncertain. Germline V gene data show CDR1 as SGHRS and CDR2 as YFSETQ. This CDR3 contains 14 residues. The V gene lost 6 bases and the J gene lost 5 bases, with 12 bases spanning the gap. The DNA for the CDR3 is TGCGCCAGCACAGCAGGAAGCAATAATTCACCCCTCCACTTT. It yields the protein CASTAGSNNSPLHF.

This clonotype was detected only a few times. The chain is built from TRBV20-1 and TRBJ2-3; perhaps TRBD1 as D (5 bases). Trimming left V 6 bases short and J 1 base short, with 14 bases between. The germline gives CDR1 DFQATT, CDR2 SNEGSKA (reference sequence). The CDR3 loop spans 14 amino acids. Here the CDR3 DNA reads TGCAGTGCGAGCAGGGCAGGACGCACAGATACGCAGTATTTT. This sequence encodes CSASRAGRTDTQYF.

This clonotype has more than one count but fewer than ten. The rearrangement uses TRBV4-1 and TRBJ1-5; 7 bases map to TRBD1. Looked up from germline, CDR1 is MGHRA and CDR2 is YSYEKL. V lost 4 bases, J lost 0 bases, and 9 bases stayed unmatched. The CDR3 runs 17 residues. The CDR3 bases are TGCGCCAGCAGCCCAGGGGGACAGCCTAATAGCAATCAGCCCCAGCATTTT. This encodes CASSPGGQPNSNQPQHF.

This clonotype was detected a few times. CDR3 nucleotide sequence: TGCGCCAGCAGCTTGGCCCGGCGTACTGCAACTAATGAAAAACTGTTTTTT. This encodes CASSLARRTATNEKLFF. J is TRBJ1-4 and V is TRBV5-1, with unresolved D. Trimming removed 0 bases at V and 0 bases at J, with 12 bases between. Germline values: CDR1 SGHRS, CDR2 YFSETQ. This CDR3 is built from 17 residues.

V gene TRBV12-3 or TRBV12-4 combines with J gene TRBJ2-1, with D perhaps being TRBD1 or TRBD2 (6 bases each). The length of the CDR3 is 16 residues. V was pared by 7 bases and J by 6 bases, with 22 bases between. The DNA for the CDR3 is TGTGCCAGCACCCCTGGGGGGCCCAATGCTCTCAATGAGCAGTTCTTC. It encodes CASTPGGPNALNEQFF.

This chain uses TRBV6-5 with TRBJ1-5; TRBD1 matches at 7 bases. The germline gives CDR1 MNHEY, CDR2 SVGAGI. J gave up 6 bases and V 6 bases, and 8 bases lay outside the gene matches. The length of the CDR3 is 14 residues. The CDR3 DNA follows: TGTGCCAGCAGCCACAGGGGTGGGGGTCAGCCCCAGCATTTT. It yields the protein CASSHRGGGQPQHF.

The chain couples TRBV7-2 to TRBJ2-3; the match to TRBD2 covers 7 bases. Germline values: CDR1 SGHTA, CDR2 FQGNSA. Trimming took 5 bases from V and 1 from J; bases not matched to a gene: 12. This CDR3 is built from 17 residues. The CDR3 protein is CASSLDSQRGRTDTQYF. CDR3 DNA sequence: TGTGCCAGCAGCCTAGATAGCCAGCGGGGCCGCACAGATACGCAGTATTTT.